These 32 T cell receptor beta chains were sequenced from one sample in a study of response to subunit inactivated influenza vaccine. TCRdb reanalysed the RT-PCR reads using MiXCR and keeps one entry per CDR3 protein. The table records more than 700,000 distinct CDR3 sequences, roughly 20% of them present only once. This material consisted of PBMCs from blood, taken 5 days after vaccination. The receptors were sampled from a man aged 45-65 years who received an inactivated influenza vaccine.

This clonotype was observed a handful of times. The CDR3 is CASSFRDLLSGANVLTF. CDR3 sequence (DNA): TGTGCCAGCAGTTTTCGGGACCTTCTCTCTGGGGCCAACGTCCTGACTTTC. The rearrangement uses TRBV12-3 or TRBV12-4 and TRBJ2-6; D assignment may be TRBD1 or TRBD2 (5 bases each). Trimming took off 3 bases at V and 0 bases at J, with 12 bases between the two ends. The CDR3 extends over 17 amino acids.

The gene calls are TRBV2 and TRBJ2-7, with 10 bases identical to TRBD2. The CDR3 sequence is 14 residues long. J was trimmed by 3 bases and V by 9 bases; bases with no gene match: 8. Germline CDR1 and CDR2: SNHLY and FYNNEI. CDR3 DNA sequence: TGTGCCAGTACGCCGGCTAGCGGGAGCTACGAGCAGTACTTC. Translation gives CASTPASGSYEQYF.

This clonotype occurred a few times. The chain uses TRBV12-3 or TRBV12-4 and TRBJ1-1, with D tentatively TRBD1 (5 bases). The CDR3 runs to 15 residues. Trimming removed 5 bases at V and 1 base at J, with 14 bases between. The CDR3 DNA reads TGTGCCAGCAGTCCCCGGGGACCCAGGAACACTGAAGCTTTCTTT. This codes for CASSPRGPRNTEAFF.

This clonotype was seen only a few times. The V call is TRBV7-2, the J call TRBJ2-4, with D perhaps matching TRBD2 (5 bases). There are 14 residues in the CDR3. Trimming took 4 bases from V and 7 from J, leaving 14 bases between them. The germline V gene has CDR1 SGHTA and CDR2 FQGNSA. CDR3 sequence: CASSSGSSRNIQYF. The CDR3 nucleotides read TGTGCCAGCAGCTCGGGGTCTAGCCGCAACATTCAGTACTTC. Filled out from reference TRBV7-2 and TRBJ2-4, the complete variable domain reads GAGVSQSPSNKVTEKGKDVELRCDPISGHTALYWYRQSLGQGLEFLIYFQGNSAPDKSGLPSDRFSAERTGGSVSTLTIQRTQQEDSAVYLCASSSGSSRNIQYFGAGTRLSVL.

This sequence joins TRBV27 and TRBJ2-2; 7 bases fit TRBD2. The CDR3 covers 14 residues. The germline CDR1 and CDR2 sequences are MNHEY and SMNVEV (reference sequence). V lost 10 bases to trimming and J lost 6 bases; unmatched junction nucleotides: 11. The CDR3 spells CATSGPGGAGELFF. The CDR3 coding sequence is TGTGCCACCTCGGGGCCGGGGGGTGCCGGGGAGCTGTTTTTT.

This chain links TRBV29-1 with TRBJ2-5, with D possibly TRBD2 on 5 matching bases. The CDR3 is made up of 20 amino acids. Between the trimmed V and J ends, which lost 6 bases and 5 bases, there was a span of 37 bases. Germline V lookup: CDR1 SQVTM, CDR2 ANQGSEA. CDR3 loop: CSVAQLNPSRVRVFGETQYF. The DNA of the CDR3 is TGCAGCGTCGCTCAGTTAAACCCTTCACGGGTGAGGGTTTTCGGGGAGACCCAGTACTTC.

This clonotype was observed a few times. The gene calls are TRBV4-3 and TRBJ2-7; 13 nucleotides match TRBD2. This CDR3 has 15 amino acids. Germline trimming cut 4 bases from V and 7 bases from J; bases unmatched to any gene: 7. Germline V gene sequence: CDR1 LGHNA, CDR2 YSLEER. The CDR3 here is CASSPGLAGAREQYF. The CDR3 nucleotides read TGCGCCAGCAGCCCAGGACTAGCGGGAGCCCGGGAGCAGTACTTC.

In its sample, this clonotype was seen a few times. The CDR3 DNA follows: TGCAGTGTAACAGAAGTGAACACTGAAGCTTTCTTT. It specifies CSVTEVNTEAFF. The chain has TRBV20-1 and TRBJ1-1; D not certain. CDR1 and CDR2 from the germline V gene are DFQATT and SNEGSKA (reference sequence). V lost 7 bases and J 0 bases, leaving 9 bases between the germline ends. This CDR3 comprises 12 residues.

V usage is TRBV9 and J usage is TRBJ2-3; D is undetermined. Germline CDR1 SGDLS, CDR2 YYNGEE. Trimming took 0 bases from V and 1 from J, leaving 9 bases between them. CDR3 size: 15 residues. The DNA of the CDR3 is TGTGCCAGCAGCGTAGGGTTTGTTGGCACAGATACGCAGTATTTT. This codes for CASSVGFVGTDTQYF.

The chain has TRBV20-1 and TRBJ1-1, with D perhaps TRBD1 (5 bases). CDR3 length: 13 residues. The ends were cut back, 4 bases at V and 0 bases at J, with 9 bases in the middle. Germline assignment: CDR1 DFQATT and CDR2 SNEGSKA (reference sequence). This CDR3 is CSATGTVNTEAFF. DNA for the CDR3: TGCAGTGCTACCGGGACGGTGAACACTGAAGCTTTCTTT.

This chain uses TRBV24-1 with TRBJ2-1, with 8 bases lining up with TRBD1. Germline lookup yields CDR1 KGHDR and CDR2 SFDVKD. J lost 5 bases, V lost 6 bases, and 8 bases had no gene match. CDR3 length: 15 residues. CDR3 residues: CATSTTGVANNEQFF. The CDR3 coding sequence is TGTGCCACCAGTACGACAGGGGTCGCCAACAATGAGCAGTTCTTC.

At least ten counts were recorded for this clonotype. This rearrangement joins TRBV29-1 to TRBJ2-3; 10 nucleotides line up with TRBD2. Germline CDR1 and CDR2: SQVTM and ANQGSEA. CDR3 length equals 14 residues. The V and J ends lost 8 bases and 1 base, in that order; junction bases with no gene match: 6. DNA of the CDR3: TGCAGCACCTCCGGGACTAGCGGCACAGATACGCAGTATTTT. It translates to CSTSGTSGTDTQYF.

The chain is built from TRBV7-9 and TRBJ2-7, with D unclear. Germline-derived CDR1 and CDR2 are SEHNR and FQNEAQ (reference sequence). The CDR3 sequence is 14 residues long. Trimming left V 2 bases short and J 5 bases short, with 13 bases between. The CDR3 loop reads CASSLIQHRHEQYF. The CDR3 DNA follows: TGTGCCAGCAGCTTAATACAGCATAGGCACGAGCAGTACTTC.

CDR3 residues: CASSRQGAPLYEQYF. The CDR3, as DNA: TGTGCCAGCAGCCGACAGGGGGCCCCTTTGTACGAGCAGTACTTC. The V and J genes are TRBV7-8 and TRBJ2-7; 10 positions match TRBD1. The CDR3 covers 15 residues. V was clipped by 5 bases and J by 4 bases; unmatched bases: 8. Germline-derived CDR1 and CDR2 are SGHVS and FQNEAQ.

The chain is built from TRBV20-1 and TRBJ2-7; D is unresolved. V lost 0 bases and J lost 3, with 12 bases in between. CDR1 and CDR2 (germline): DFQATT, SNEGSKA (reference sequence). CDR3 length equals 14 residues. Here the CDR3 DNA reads TGCAGTGCTAGAGATCGGACCAGCTTCTACGAGCAGTACTTC. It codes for CSARDRTSFYEQYF.

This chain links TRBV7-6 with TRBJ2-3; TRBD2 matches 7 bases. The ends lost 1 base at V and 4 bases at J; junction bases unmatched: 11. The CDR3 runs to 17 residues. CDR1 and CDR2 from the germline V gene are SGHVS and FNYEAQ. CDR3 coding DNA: TGTGCCAGCAGCTTAGGACATACGGGGGGTGGGTCAGATACGCAGTATTTT. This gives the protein CASSLGHTGGGSDTQYF.

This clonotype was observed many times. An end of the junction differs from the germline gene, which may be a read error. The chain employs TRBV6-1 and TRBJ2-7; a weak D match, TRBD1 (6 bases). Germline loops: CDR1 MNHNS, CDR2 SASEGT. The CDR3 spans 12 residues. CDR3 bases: TGTGCCAGCAGGGAAGGGGGTTACGAGCAGTACTTC. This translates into CASREGGYEQYF.

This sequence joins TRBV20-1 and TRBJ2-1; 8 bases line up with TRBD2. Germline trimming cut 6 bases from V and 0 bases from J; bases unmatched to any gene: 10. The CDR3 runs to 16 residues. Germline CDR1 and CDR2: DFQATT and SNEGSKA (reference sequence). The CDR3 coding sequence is TGCAGTGCGTACGGTAGCGGGGTAAGCTCCTACAATGAGCAGTTCTTC. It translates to CSAYGSGVSSYNEQFF.

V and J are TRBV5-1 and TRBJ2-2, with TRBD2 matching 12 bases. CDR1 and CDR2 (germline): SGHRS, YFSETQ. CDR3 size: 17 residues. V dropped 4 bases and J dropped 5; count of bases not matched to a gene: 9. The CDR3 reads CASSPLPGLAGTGELFF. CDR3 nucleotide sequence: TGCGCCAGCAGCCCCCTACCAGGACTAGCGGGGACCGGGGAGCTGTTTTTT.

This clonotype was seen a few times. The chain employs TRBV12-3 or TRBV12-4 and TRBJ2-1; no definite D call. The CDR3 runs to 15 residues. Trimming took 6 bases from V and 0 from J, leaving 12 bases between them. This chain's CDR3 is CASSTVLSSYNEQFF. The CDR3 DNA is TGTGCCAGCAGCACAGTTTTAAGCTCCTACAATGAGCAGTTCTTC.

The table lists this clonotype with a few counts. This CDR3 is CSARDPLAGGLTYNEQFF. CDR3 DNA: TGCAGTGCTAGAGATCCACTAGCGGGAGGCTTGACCTACAATGAGCAGTTCTTC. The chain uses TRBV20-1 and TRBJ2-1; TRBD2 aligns across 12 bases. Germline V gives CDR1 DFQATT, CDR2 SNEGSKA (reference sequence). This CDR3 spans 18 amino acids. Germline trimming cut 0 bases from V and 2 bases from J; bases unmatched to any gene: 8.

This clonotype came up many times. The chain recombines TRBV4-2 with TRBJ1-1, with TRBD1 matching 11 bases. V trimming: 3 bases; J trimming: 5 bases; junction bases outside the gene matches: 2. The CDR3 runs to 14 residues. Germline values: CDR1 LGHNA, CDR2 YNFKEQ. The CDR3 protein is CASSQGQGVTEAFF. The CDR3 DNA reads TGTGCCAGCAGCCAGGGACAGGGGGTGACTGAAGCTTTCTTT.

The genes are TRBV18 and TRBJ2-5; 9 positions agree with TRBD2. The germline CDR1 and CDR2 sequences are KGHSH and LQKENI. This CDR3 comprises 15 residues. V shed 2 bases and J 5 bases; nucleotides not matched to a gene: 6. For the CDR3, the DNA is TGTGCCAGCTCACCAAACATAGCGGGAGTGGAGACCCAGTACTTC. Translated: CASSPNIAGVETQYF.

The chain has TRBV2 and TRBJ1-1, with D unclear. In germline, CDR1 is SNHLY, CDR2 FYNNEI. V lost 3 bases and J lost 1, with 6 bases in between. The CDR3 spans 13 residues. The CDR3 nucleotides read TGTGCCAGCAGTGACTGGCAGAACACTGAAGCTTTCTTT. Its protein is CASSDWQNTEAFF.

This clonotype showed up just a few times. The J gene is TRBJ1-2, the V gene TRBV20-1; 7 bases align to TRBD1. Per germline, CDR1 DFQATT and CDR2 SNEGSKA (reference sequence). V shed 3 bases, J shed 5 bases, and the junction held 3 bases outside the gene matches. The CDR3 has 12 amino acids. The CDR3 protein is CSASTGDYGYTF. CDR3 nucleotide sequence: TGCAGTGCTAGTACAGGGGATTATGGCTACACCTTC.

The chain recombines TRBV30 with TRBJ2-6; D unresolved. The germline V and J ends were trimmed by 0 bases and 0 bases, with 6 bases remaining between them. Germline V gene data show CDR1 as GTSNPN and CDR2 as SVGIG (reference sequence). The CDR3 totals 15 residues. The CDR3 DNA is TGTGCCTGGAGTGTAGGGAACTCTGGGGCCAACGTCCTGACTTTC. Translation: CAWSVGNSGANVLTF.

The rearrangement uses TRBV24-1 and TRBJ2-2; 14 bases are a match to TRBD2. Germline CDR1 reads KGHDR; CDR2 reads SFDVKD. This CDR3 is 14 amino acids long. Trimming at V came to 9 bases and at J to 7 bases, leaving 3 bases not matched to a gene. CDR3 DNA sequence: TGTGCCACCGGGACTAGCGGGAGTTTCGGGGAGCTGTTTTTT. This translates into CATGTSGSFGELFF.

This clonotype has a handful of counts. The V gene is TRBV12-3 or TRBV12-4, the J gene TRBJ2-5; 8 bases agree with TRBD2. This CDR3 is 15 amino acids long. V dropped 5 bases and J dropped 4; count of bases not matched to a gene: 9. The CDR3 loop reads CASSPVRGAGETQYF. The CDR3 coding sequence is TGTGCCAGCAGTCCAGTGCGGGGGGCGGGAGAGACCCAGTACTTC.

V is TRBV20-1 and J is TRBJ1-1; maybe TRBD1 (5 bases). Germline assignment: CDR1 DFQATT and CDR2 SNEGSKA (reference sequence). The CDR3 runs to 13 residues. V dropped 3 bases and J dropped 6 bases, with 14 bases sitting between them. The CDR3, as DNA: TGCAGTGCTAGCCACCAGGGTTCCTCTGAAGCTTTCTTT. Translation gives CSASHQGSSEAFF.

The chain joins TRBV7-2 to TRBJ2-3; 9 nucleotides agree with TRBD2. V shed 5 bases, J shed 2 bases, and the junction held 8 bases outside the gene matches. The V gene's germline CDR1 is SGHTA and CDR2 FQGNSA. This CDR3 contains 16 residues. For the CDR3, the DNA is TGTGCCAGCAGCACCTTGACTAGCGGCCCCACAGATACGCAGTATTTT. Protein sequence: CASSTLTSGPTDTQYF.

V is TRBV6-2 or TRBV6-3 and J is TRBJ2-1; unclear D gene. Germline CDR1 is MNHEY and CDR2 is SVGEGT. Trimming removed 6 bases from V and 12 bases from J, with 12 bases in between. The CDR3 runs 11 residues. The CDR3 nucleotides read TGTGCCAGCAGGTCGGGCCTAGGGCAGTTCTTC. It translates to CASRSGLGQFF.

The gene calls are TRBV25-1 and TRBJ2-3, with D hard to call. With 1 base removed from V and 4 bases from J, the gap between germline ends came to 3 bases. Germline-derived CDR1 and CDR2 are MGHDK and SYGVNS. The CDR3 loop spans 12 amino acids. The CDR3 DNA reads TGTGCCAGCAGTGAATGGTCAGATACGCAGTATTTT. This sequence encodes CASSEWSDTQYF.